Listed below are T cell receptor beta chains from one sample, sequenced in a study of early T cells in non-severe SARS-CoV-2 infection. A single record per CDR3 protein comes from TCRdb applying MiXCR to the 5' RACE reads. There are under 65,000 distinct CDR3 sequences in the sample; roughly an eighth occur only once, and 3% to 4.5% lies in the top ten. Sequencing used whole blood. The receptors here all came from an adult who was a healthcare worker with PCR-confirmed SARS-CoV-2 infection or an uninfected control (not recorded which). Both conserved end residues are part of each CDR3. Each record gives: V gene, J gene, CDR3 protein.

TRBV29-1	TRBJ2-1	CSVPGTVTYNEQFF
TRBV23-1	TRBJ2-5	CASSQSPGLAQETQYF
TRBV20-1	TRBJ1-5	CSARATGTNQPQHF
TRBV29-1	TRBJ2-1	CSVWDGGGEQFF
TRBV13	TRBJ2-2	CASSSPTSGSTGELFF
TRBV27	TRBJ1-2	CASSPKGTGPYGYTF
TRBV6-1	TRBJ2-2	CASIRQGLTGELFF
TRBV18	TRBJ2-5	CASSPQSNRETQYF
TRBV30	TRBJ1-4	CAWSVLGDTSRGKEKLFF
TRBV28	TRBJ1-5	CASAPGGANRAQHF
TRBV10-3	TRBJ1-3	CAISERDATTGNTIYF
TRBV29-1	TRBJ2-7	CSVAGTSGNPYEQYF
TRBV30	TRBJ2-7	CAWSVRDSHEQYF
TRBV25-1	TRBJ2-1	CASSEYQREGNEQFF
TRBV12-3/TRBV12-4	TRBJ2-2	CASNLGLQRGTGELFF
TRBV2	TRBJ1-1	CASRPQGASEAFF
TRBV30	TRBJ2-1	CAWSVLTRENEQFF
TRBV3-1	TRBJ2-7	CASQDRGTSYEQYF
TRBV16	TRBJ1-3	CASSQSGRVVGNTIYF
TRBV3-1	TRBJ1-2	CASSLTRLNGYTF
TRBV3-1	TRBJ2-6	CASSQDSLFSGANVLTF
TRBV28	TRBJ2-1	CASSLVPGLEGYNEQFF
TRBV19	TRBJ1-6	CASTAALRSPPLHF
TRBV6-1	TRBJ2-7	CASSEWTSGSEQYF
TRBV29-1	TRBJ2-7	CSSGQGEGYEQYF
TRBV12-3/TRBV12-4	TRBJ2-7	CASSGQAYEQYF
TRBV5-1	TRBJ2-7	CASSPLDSGGYEQYF
TRBV6-2/TRBV6-3	TRBJ2-1	CASSGHSYNEQFF
TRBV20-1	TRBJ2-3	CSARDWTSPKPQYF
TRBV5-1	TRBJ2-7	CASSLAPSGRNYEQYF
TRBV25-1	TRBJ1-1	CASSSHRKNTEAFF
TRBV29-1	TRBJ1-1	CSVNPFTTEAFF
TRBV5-1	TRBJ1-1	CASSLTGDTEAFF
TRBV2	TRBJ2-2	CASSLRGDTGELFF
TRBV24-1	TRBJ2-7	CATSDGSYEQYF
TRBV28	TRBJ2-7	CASSLQGAPSYEQYF
TRBV7-6	TRBJ2-1	CASSPGTSASSYNEQFF
TRBV3-1	TRBJ2-3	CASSLEQAPDTQYF
TRBV28	TRBJ2-7	CAIQGWYEQYF
TRBV14	TRBJ2-1	CASSQGDSYNEQFF
TRBV15	TRBJ2-2	CATSRDMAGELFF
TRBV25-1	TRBJ1-4	CASSVGDEKTNEKLFF
TRBV4-2	TRBJ1-1	CASSQQGLGTEAFF
TRBV10-2	TRBJ2-4	CASSEDGDIQYF
TRBV29-1	TRBJ1-2	CSVEDQSYGYTF
TRBV3-2	TRBJ2-1	CASNRLAGEGNEQFF
TRBV7-3	TRBJ2-5	CASSVSLGETQYF
TRBV4-2	TRBJ2-7	CASSQDRGGSDYYEQYF
TRBV29-1	TRBJ2-7	CSVEGSRGADEQYF
TRBV28	TRBJ1-4	CASLTGARGEKLFF
TRBV28	TRBJ2-1	CASSSSGVLSSYNEQFF
TRBV25-1	TRBJ1-1	CASSLPGQGKAFF
TRBV7-7	TRBJ2-5	CASSLVAGGSETQYF
TRBV5-1	TRBJ2-2	CASSLGVNLPTGELFF
TRBV3-1	TRBJ2-5	CASSHGSAYQETQYF
TRBV27	TRBJ1-1	CASLGGIKAFF
TRBV5-5	TRBJ2-1	CASSSFSVRGDNEQFF
TRBV19	TRBJ2-1	CATQGDYNEQFF
TRBV19	TRBJ2-7	CASSIVGTGNYEQYF